These T cell receptor beta chains were read from a single sample in a study of CD8 T cells in Susac syndrome. TCRdb analysed the immunoSEQ multiplex PCR reads with MiXCR anew, one entry per CDR3 protein. The table lists 110,000 or so distinct CDR3 sequences, roughly 94% of them singletons. Sequencing was carried out using CD4+ T cells from PBMCs. The source of these receptors is a human donor in good health. Each CDR3 is given with its conserved first and last residue. Fields, in order: V gene, D gene, clone size, J gene, CDR3 protein, CDR3 DNA. A D gene is named only where the DNA matches it firmly. The size of a clone is reported for some rows only, either as once, few or many, or as a class for expanded clones.

TRBV12-3/TRBV12-4,-,-,TRBJ1-4,CASSYRTTNEKLFF,TGTGCCAGCAGTTACCGGACCACTAATGAAAAACTGTTTTTT
TRBV29-1,-,-,TRBJ2-7,CSGWDRFLSEQYF,TGCAGCGGCTGGGACCGATTCCTTTCGGAGCAGTACTTC
TRBV29-1,-,-,TRBJ2-1,CSGEGGSSYNEQFF,TGCAGCGGTGAAGGGGGATCCTCCTACAATGAGCAGTTCTTC
TRBV20-1,-,-,TRBJ1-2,CSASGRRGYTF,TGCAGTGCGAGTGGGCGGCGGGGTTACACCTTC
TRBV4-3,TRBD2,-,TRBJ2-3,CASSQEALTGGSTDTQYF,TGCGCCAGCAGCCAAGAGGCCCTAACCGGGGGGTCCACAGATACGCAGTATTTT
TRBV5-6,TRBD1,-,TRBJ1-6,CASTRDRRNSPLHF,TGTGCCAGCACCCGGGACAGGCGTAATTCACCCCTCCACTTT
TRBV3-1,TRBD1,-,TRBJ1-2,CASSLQGKGYTF,TGTGCCAGCAGCTTACAGGGGAAGGGCTACACCTTC
TRBV12-3/TRBV12-4,-,-,TRBJ1-1,CASSLTPQETEAFF,TGTGCCAGCAGTTTAACGCCCCAGGAGACTGAAGCTTTCTTT
TRBV29-1,-,-,TRBJ2-3,CSVPVGAGSTDTQYF,TGCAGCGTTCCCGTAGGGGCGGGGTCCACAGATACGCAGTATTTT
TRBV20-1,TRBD2,-,TRBJ2-1,CSARDTSGSQWNEQFF,TGCAGTGCTAGAGATACTAGCGGGAGTCAGTGGAATGAGCAGTTCTTC
TRBV28,TRBD1,-,TRBJ1-5,CASSVLWDRGRGQPQHF,TGTGCCAGCAGTGTCTTATGGGACAGGGGGCGAGGCCAGCCCCAGCATTTT
TRBV27,TRBD1,-,TRBJ1-2,CASSSGGTGGGYGYTF,TGTGCCAGCAGTTCAGGAGGGACAGGGGGCGGGTATGGCTACACCTTC
TRBV27,-,-,TRBJ1-5,CASSPLGPSNQPQHF,TGTGCCAGCAGCCCCCTGGGGCCGAGCAATCAGCCCCAGCATTTT
TRBV30,-,-,TRBJ1-1,CAWRRVGEAFF,TGTGCCTGGCGTAGGGTGGGTGAAGCTTTCTTT
TRBV18,-,-,TRBJ2-7,CASSPAGAYEQYF,TGTGCCAGCTCACCTGCAGGGGCGTACGAGCAGTACTTC
TRBV20-1,-,-,TRBJ2-7,CSARDETRNYEQYF,TGCAGTGCTAGAGATGAGACTAGGAATTACGAGCAGTACTTC
TRBV13,-,-,TRBJ2-4,CASSLRHLGEAKNIQYF,TGTGCCAGCAGCTTAAGGCATTTGGGAGAAGCCAAAAACATTCAGTACTTC
TRBV5-6,TRBD2,-,TRBJ2-2,CASSLGLAENTGELFF,TGTGCCAGCAGCCTTGGACTAGCGGAGAACACCGGGGAGCTGTTTTTT
TRBV7-2,-,-,TRBJ1-6,CASSPHTGSPLHF,TGTGCCAGCAGCCCTCACACCGGTTCACCCCTCCACTTT
TRBV10-3,-,-,TRBJ2-4,CAISPDLAQDIQYF,TGTGCCATCAGCCCAGACCTCGCGCAAGACATTCAGTACTTC
TRBV7-2,-,-,TRBJ2-5,CASSPLRGETQYF,TGTGCCAGCAGCCCTCTGAGGGGAGAGACCCAGTACTTC
TRBV24-1,-,-,TRBJ2-6,CATSASSGANVLTF,TGTGCCACCAGTGCCAGCTCTGGGGCCAACGTCCTGACTTTC
TRBV20-1,-,-,TRBJ2-1,CSAHDSREEHEQFF,TGCAGTGCCCATGACTCGAGGGAGGAACATGAGCAGTTCTTC
TRBV12-3/TRBV12-4,-,-,TRBJ2-3,CASSPVVGTDTQYF,TGTGCCAGCAGTCCGGTGGTTGGCACAGATACGCAGTATTTT
TRBV29-1,TRBD1,-,TRBJ1-4,CSVTGVANEKLFF,TGCAGCGTCACAGGGGTTGCTAATGAAAAACTGTTTTTT
TRBV29-1,TRBD1,once,TRBJ2-3,CSVLGQGADTQYF,TGCAGCGTTTTGGGACAGGGCGCAGATACGCAGTATTTT
TRBV6-1,-,-,TRBJ2-5,CASSNRVRQETQYF,TGTGCCAGCAGTAACAGGGTGAGGCAAGAGACCCAGTACTTC
TRBV29-1,-,-,TRBJ2-7,CSVGLGGYEQYF,TGCAGCGTCGGACTAGGGGGCTACGAGCAGTACTTC
TRBV5-1,-,-,TRBJ1-2,CASSLAGDYGYTF,TGCGCCAGCAGCTTGGCCGGAGACTATGGCTACACCTTC
TRBV7-2,-,-,TRBJ2-7,CASRSSLYEQYF,TGTGCCAGCAGGTCAAGCCTGTACGAGCAGTACTTC
TRBV14,TRBD2,-,TRBJ2-1,CASSQDSSGRGQFF,TGTGCCAGCAGCCAAGATTCTAGCGGGAGAGGGCAGTTCTTC
TRBV2,-,once,TRBJ1-6,CASSEDRPLHF,TGTGCCAGCAGTGAGGACCGGCCCCTCCACTTT
TRBV7-3,-,-,TRBJ2-2,CASSLKGRGSGGELFF,TGTGCCAGCAGCTTAAAGGGCAGAGGGTCAGGCGGGGAGCTGTTTTTT